This TCR beta chain was identified during a study of T cells after posttransplantation cyclophosphamide. V lost 3 bases to trimming and J lost 1 base, with 10 bases between them. Per the germline V gene, CDR1 is MDHEN and CDR2 is SYDVKM. The CDR3 loop spans 15 amino acids. Controls had myeloablative marrow grafts with methotrexate and calcineurin inhibitor, sampled at 1 year. This table comes from immunoSEQ multiplex PCR, and its TCRdb copy is limited to in-frame clones, with some not included. Among tens of thousands of clones, roughly 90% were seen once, and the ten largest hold 8.2%. The clonotype was recovered from a female patient aged 50-60 years who received an allogeneic stem cell transplant from an unrelated donor, was CMV-positive, and had chronic GVHD only. Some T cells may possibly be graft donor cells. The sequencing here drew on PBMCs, taken after an allogeneic stem cell transplant with a calcineurin inhibitor and methotrexate. This chain uses TRBV28 with TRBJ1-5; D is perhaps TRBD1 (5 bases). The CDR3 nucleotides are TGTGCCAGCAGTTTTCCGGGGGGAAGCAATCAGCCCCAGCATTTT. Encoded protein: CASSFPGGSNQPQHF.